A single T cell receptor beta chain is shown here with its context. Its antigen remains undetermined. The input lacks base qualities; no much larger clone sits a single base away. CDR1 and CDR2, per the germline V gene (reference sequence), are SEHNR and FQNEAQ. The CDR3, from cysteine to phenylalanine, totals 15 residues. Of all the DNA, just the CDR3 is kept, 45 bases in frame from base 1. V was cut back by 3 bases and J by 0 bases, leaving a gap of 8 bases between them. The immunoSEQ Assay, a bias-controlled multiplex PCR, was used to amplify TCRbeta CDR3 regions from genomic DNA. The authors processed their data as follows. The number of nucleated cells in each sample was estimated from the amplification of reference gene primers within the assay. To quantify the absolute abundance of each unique TCRbeta CDR3 rearrangement, sequence reads were collapsed and filtered. Productive Simpson clonality was computed per sample as the square root of Simpson's diversity index over productive rearrangements. In TCRdb, the immuneACCESS table is reduced to in-frame sequences with V and J assigned. These tables do not hold every clone; where another copy was compared, an unresolved V gene accounts for under half, and the others remain unexplained. The V and J calls and clone size are taken from that table; D and trimming were inferred from the DNA. Recorded for this sample are under 200,000 clones; nearly 90% of them occurred a single time. In total, the top ten clones hold around a fifth of the sample.

The data are from a study of blood T cell repertoires in COVID-19 (TCRdb year 2020). Describing the broader study: Samples covering the acute and convalescent phases of COVID-19 were provided by collaborators in the United States, Italy and Spain. The material from the prospective study consisted of cDNA or gDNA derived from T cells, B-cell-depleted T cells, or PBMCs. Subjects who had been exposed to COVID-19, were actively infected with it, or had recovered from it provided the deeply sampled blood TCRbeta repertoires that made up the dataset. The repertoires were made available in a free public database intended to serve as a resource for research on the immune response to SARS-CoV-2. Samples came from the ongoing ImmuneRACE study (first 160 participants) plus 1,254 subjects from 6 global collaborators. A de-identified subject ID, COVID-19 status, age in years and sex were almost always included in the sample metadata. Where available, HLA class I and class II types were obtained from metadata supplied by the sample provider rather than from assay-based typing.

What the research found in general, with its limitations: Clinical and demographic metadata were provided uncurated, with the amount varying by source and participant.

Each collaborating institution followed its own protocols to collect whole blood in K2EDTA tubes. Collaborator samples were shipped for TCRbeta analysis as frozen whole blood, isolated PBMCs, or DNA extracted from either sample type. The source of this sequence is a man aged 55 to 70 with active or convalescent COVID-19. Recombination joined TRBV7-9 with TRBJ1-4, with a weak D call of TRBD1 (5 bases match). The sample comprised peripheral blood. The encoded CDR3 is CASSLQGPTNEKLFF. The DNA reads TGTGCCAGCAGCTTGCAGGGCCCAACTAATGAAAAACTGTTTTTT.